The rows below give T cell receptor beta chains drawn from one sample of a study of blood T cell repertoires in COVID-19. Method: immunoSEQ multiplex PCR; TCRdb's copy keeps in-frame clones and lacks some. This table holds hundreds of thousands of clones, just over 85% found once. The sample comprised PBMCs or T cells enriched from blood (not recorded which). Every receptor here comes from a man aged 35 to 55 who had recovered from COVID-19. The CDR3 runs from the conserved cysteine through the conserved F or W. A D gene is named only where the DNA matches it firmly. The size entry is marked missing in some rows and otherwise reads once, few, many or a size class.

v_gene,abundance,d_gene,j_gene,CDR3aa,CDR3nt
TRBV18,once,.,TRBJ2-3,CASSVSTVPTDTQYF,TGTGCCAGCTCAGTTTCGACAGTGCCCACAGATACGCAGTATTTT
TRBV9,.,TRBD1,TRBJ1-1,CASSVDRTKGASITEAFF,TGTGCCAGCAGCGTAGATAGGACGAAGGGGGCGTCGATCACTGAAGCTTTCTTT
TRBV7-2,.,TRBD1,TRBJ2-3,CASSLGGQGDTQYF,TGTGCCAGCAGCTTAGGAGGACAGGGGGATACGCAGTATTTT
TRBV9,once,.,TRBJ2-2,CASSYLGQRNTGELFF,TGTGCCAGCAGCTACCTAGGACAGAGGAACACCGGGGAGCTGTTTTTT
TRBV6-2/TRBV6-3,.,TRBD2,TRBJ2-1,CASSTGGEEFF,TGTGCCAGCAGTACCGGGGGGGAGGAGTTCTTC
TRBV10-3,.,TRBD1,TRBJ1-5,CAISGGQGNQPQHF,TGTGCCATCAGTGGCGGACAGGGCAATCAGCCCCAGCATTTT
TRBV3-1/TRBV3-2,.,TRBD2,TRBJ2-3,CASSQDRMSGNPDTQYF,TGTGCCAGCAGCCAAGATCGAATGAGCGGGAATCCAGATACGCAGTATTTT
TRBV30,.,TRBD1,TRBJ2-7,CAWINRDRGYEQYF,TGTGCCTGGATTAACCGGGACAGGGGCTACGAGCAGTACTTC
TRBV9,.,TRBD1,TRBJ2-7,CASSVGSGQGLEQYF,TGTGCCAGCAGCGTCGGATCGGGACAGGGACTCGAGCAGTACTTC
TRBV7-9,.,.,TRBJ2-3,CASSLVEGADTQYF,TGTGCCAGCAGCTTAGTCGAGGGGGCAGATACGCAGTATTTT
TRBV10-3,.,.,TRBJ2-1,CAISGTPRSGEQFF,TGTGCCATCAGCGGGACACCTAGGTCTGGTGAGCAGTTCTTC
TRBV7-2,.,.,TRBJ1-3,CASSPARGDSGNTIYF,TGTGCCAGCAGCCCAGCCAGGGGCGACTCTGGAAACACCATATATTTT
TRBV13,many,TRBD1,TRBJ1-6,CASSPQGIYSPLHF,TGTGCCAGCAGCCCACAGGGGATTTATTCACCCCTCCACTTT
TRBV28,.,TRBD2,TRBJ2-2,CASSFSRREVHTGELFF,TGTGCCAGCAGTTTTAGTAGGCGGGAGGTCCACACCGGGGAGCTGTTTTTT
TRBV6-2/TRBV6-3,.,TRBD1,TRBJ2-7,CASSSRTGIYEQYF,TGTGCCAGCAGTTCCCGGACAGGGATCTACGAGCAGTACTTC
TRBV6-5,.,TRBD1,TRBJ1-6,CASIDRGLSPLHF,TGTGCCAGCATAGACAGGGGGTTATCACCCCTCCACTTT
TRBV10-2,.,TRBD1,TRBJ1-1,CASSMTGDTEAFF,TGCGCCAGCAGTATGACAGGGGACACTGAAGCTTTCTTT
TRBV5-4,once,TRBD1,TRBJ2-7,CASSFPGQGREQYF,TGTGCCAGCAGCTTTCCGGGACAGGGTCGCGAGCAGTACTTC